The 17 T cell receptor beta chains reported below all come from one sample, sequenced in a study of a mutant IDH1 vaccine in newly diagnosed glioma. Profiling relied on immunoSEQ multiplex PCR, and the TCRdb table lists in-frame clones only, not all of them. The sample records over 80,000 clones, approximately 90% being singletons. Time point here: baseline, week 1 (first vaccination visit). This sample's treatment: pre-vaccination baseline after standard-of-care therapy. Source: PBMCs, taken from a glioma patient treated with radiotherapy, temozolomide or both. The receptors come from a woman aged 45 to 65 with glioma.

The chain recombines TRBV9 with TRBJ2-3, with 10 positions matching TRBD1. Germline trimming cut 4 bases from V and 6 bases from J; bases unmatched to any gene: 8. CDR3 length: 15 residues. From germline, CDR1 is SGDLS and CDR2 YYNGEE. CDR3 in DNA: TGTGCCAGCAGCCCTCGGGACAGGGGTGCCGATACGCAGTATTTT. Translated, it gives CASSPRDRGADTQYF.

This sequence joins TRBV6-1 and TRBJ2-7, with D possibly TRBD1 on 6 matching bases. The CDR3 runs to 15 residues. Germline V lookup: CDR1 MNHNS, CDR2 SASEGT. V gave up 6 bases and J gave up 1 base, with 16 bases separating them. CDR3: CASSHTPDRSYEQYF. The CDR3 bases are TGTGCCAGCAGCCACACCCCCGACAGGTCCTACGAGCAGTACTTC.

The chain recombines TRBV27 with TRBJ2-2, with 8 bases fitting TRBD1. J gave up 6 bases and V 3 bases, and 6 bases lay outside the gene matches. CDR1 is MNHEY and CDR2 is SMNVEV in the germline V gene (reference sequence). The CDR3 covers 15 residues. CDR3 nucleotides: TGTGCCAGCAGTTTCTCAGGGGGCTTGGCCGGGGAGCTGTTTTTT. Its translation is CASSFSGGLAGELFF.

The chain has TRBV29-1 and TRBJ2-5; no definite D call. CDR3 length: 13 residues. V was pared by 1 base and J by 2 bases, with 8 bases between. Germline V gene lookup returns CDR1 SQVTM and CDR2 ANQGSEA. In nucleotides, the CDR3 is TGCAGCGTTGAAGGAGGCACACAAGAGACCCAGTACTTC. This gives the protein CSVEGGTQETQYF.

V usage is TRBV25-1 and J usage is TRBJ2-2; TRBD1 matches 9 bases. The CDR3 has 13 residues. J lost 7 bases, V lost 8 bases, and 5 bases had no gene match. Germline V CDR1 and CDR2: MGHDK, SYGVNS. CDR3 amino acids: CASGGQGGGELFF. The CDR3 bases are TGTGCCAGCGGGGGACAGGGTGGCGGGGAGCTGTTTTTT.

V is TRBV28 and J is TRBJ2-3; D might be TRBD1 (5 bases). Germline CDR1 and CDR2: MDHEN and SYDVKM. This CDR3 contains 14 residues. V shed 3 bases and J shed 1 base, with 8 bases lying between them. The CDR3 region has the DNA TGTGCCAGCAGTTTTGGCAGGGGCACAGATACGCAGTATTTT. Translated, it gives CASSFGRGTDTQYF.

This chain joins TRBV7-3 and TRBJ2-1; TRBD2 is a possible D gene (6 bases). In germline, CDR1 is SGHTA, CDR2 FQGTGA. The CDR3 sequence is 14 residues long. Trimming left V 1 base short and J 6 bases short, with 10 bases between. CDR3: CASSLSQGGNEQFF. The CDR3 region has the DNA TGTGCCAGCAGCTTAAGTCAGGGAGGCAATGAGCAGTTCTTC.

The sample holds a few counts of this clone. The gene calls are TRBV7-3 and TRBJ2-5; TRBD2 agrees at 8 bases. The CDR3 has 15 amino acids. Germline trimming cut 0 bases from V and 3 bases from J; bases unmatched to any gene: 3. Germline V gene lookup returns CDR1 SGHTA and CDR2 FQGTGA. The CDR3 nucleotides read TGTGCCAGCAGCTTAACAGCGCGGGGGGAAGAGACCCAGTACTTC. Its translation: CASSLTARGEETQYF.

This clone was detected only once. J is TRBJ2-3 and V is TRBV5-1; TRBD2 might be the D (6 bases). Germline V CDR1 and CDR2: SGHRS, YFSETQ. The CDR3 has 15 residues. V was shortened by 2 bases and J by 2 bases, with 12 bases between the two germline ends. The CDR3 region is CASSLYGSPTDTQYF. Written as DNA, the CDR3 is TGCGCCAGCAGCTTATACGGGAGCCCCACAGATACGCAGTATTTT. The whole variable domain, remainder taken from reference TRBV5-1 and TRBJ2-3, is KAGVTQTPRYLIKTRGQQVTLSCSPISGHRSVSWYQQTPGQGLQFLFEYFSETQRNKGNFPGRFSGRQFSNSRSEMNVSTLELGDSALYLCASSLYGSPTDTQYFGPGTRLTVL.

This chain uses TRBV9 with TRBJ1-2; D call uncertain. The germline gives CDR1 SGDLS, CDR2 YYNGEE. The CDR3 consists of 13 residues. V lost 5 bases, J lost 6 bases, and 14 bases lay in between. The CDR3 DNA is TGTGCCAGCAGGACCACAGCACTAGATGGCTACACCTTC. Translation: CASRTTALDGYTF.

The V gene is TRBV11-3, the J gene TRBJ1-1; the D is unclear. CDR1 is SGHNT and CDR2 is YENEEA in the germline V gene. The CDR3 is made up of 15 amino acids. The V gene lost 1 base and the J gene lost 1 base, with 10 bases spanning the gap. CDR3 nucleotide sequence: TGTGCCAGCAGCTTAGGGCTGGACCGGAACACTGAAGCTTTCTTT. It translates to CASSLGLDRNTEAFF.

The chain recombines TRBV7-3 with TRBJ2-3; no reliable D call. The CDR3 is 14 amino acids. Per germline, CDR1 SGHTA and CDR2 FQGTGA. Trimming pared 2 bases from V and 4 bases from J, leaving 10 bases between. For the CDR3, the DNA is TGTGCCAGCAGCTTACCCCGACTTTCAGATACGCAGTATTTT. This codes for CASSLPRLSDTQYF.

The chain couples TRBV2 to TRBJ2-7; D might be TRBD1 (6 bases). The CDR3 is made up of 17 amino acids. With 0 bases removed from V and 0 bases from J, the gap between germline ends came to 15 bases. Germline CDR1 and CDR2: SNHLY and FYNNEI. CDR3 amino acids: CASSEALGQGLSYEQYF. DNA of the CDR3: TGTGCCAGCAGTGAAGCGCTAGGGCAGGGGCTCTCCTACGAGCAGTACTTC.

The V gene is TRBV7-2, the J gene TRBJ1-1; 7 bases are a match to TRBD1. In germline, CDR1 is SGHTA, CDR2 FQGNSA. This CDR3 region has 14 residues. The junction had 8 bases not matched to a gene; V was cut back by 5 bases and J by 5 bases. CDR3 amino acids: CASSPDRVGTEAFF. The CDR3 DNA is TGTGCCAGCAGCCCCGACAGGGTGGGAACTGAAGCTTTCTTT.

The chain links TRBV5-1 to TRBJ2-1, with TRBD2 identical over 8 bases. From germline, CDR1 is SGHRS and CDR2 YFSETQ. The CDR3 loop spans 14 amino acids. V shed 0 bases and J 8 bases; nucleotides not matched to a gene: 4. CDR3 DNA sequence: TGCGCCAGCAGCTTGGACGGGACTAGTGATGAGCAGTTCTTC. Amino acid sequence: CASSLDGTSDEQFF.

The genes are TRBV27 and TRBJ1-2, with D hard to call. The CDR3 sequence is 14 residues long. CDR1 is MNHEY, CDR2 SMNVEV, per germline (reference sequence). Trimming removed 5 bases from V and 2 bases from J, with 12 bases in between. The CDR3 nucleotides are TGTGCCAGCAGTCCGGGGAACTCCAACTATGGCTACACCTTC. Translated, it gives CASSPGNSNYGYTF.

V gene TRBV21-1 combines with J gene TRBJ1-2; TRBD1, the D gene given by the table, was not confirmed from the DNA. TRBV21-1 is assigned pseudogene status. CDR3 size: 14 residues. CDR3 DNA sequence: TGTGCCAGCTACCCGGGCGGGACAGTCTATGGCTACACCTTC. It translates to CASYPGGTVYGYTF.